These 24 T cell receptor beta chains were sequenced from one sample in a study of CD8 T cells in ankylosing spondylitis (TCRdb year 2017). The library was produced with 5' RACE. The sequencer was an Illumina HiSeq 2500. In TCRdb, the public reads were trimmed at Q25 with fastp and aligned with MiXCR, with productive beta chains retained. Each CDR3 protein gets just one entry, which takes the most common genes and DNA from the rows behind it. Present in this sample are roughly 180,000 distinct CDR3 sequences, around 13% of which were seen just once. Clones ranked in the top ten supply about 15% of the sample. The sequenced material came from blood, either unsorted or a sorted T cell fraction (not recorded which). Source of these receptors: a male donor with ankylosing spondylitis or in good health (not recorded which).

This clonotype was seen more than once but under ten times. The rearrangement uses TRBV7-2 and TRBJ2-3; D remains ambiguous. CDR1 is SGHTA, CDR2 FQGNSA, per germline. The CDR3 covers 14 residues. The V gene lost 4 bases and the J gene lost 2 bases, with 10 bases spanning the gap. CDR3 loop: CASSSRFLTDTQYF. In DNA, the CDR3 is TGTGCCAGCAGCTCTAGATTCCTCACAGATACGCAGTATTTT. Looking up the rest from reference TRBV7-2 and TRBJ2-3 gives the full variable domain: GAGVSQSPSNKVTEKGKDVELRCDPISGHTALYWYRQSLGQGLEFLIYFQGNSAPDKSGLPSDRFSAERTGGSVSTLTIQRTQQEDSAVYLCASSSRFLTDTQYFGPGTRLTVL.

The V gene is TRBV27, the J gene TRBJ2-7; maybe TRBD1 (5 bases). The CDR3 extends over 17 amino acids. With 4 bases removed from V and 3 bases from J, the gap between germline ends came to 22 bases. Per germline, CDR1 MNHEY and CDR2 SMNVEV (reference sequence). DNA of the CDR3: TGTGCCAGCAGTTCCTCGGCGGACACTTTGAAGCACTACGAGCAGTACTTC. It encodes CASSSSADTLKHYEQYF.

The chain employs TRBV7-9 and TRBJ1-5; D is uncertain. The CDR3 runs to 12 residues. V gave up 5 bases and J gave up 4 bases, with 6 bases separating them. CDR1 is SEHNR and CDR2 is FQNEAQ in the germline V gene (reference sequence). The CDR3 sequence is CASSGANQPQHF. DNA for the CDR3: TGTGCCAGCAGCGGAGCTAATCAGCCCCAGCATTTT. Full variable domain (outside the CDR3, taken from reference TRBV7-9 and TRBJ1-5): DTGVSQNPRHKITKRGQNVTFRCDPISEHNRLYWYRQTLGQGPEFLTYFQNEAQLEKSRLLSDRFSAERPKGSFSTLEIQRTEQGDSAMYLCASSGANQPQHFGDGTRLSIL.

This clonotype was seen a handful of times. The chain carries TRBV27 and TRBJ2-7; TRBD1 matches 8 bases. The CDR3 spans 15 residues. Germline lookup yields CDR1 MNHEY and CDR2 SMNVEV (reference sequence). J gave up 3 bases and V 0 bases, and 4 bases lay outside the gene matches. The CDR3 reads CASSLSDRGDYEQYF. CDR3 bases: TGTGCCAGCAGTTTATCCGACAGGGGCGACTACGAGCAGTACTTC.

This clonotype has a handful of counts. The chain carries TRBV9 and TRBJ2-7, with TRBD1 as a possible D gene (6 bases). The V end lost 4 bases, the J end lost 2 bases, and 16 bases lay between the germline ends. This CDR3 comprises 15 residues. CDR1 and CDR2 from the germline V gene are SGDLS and YYNGEE. The CDR3 bases are TGTGCCAGCAGCCCCCGTTTTCAGGGGACCTACGAGCAGTACTTC. Its protein product is CASSPRFQGTYEQYF.

This clonotype was counted only a few times. The chain joins TRBV15 to TRBJ2-7; possible D gene TRBD1, 6 bases. CDR1 is LNHNV and CDR2 is YYDKDF in the germline V gene (reference sequence). The CDR3 is made up of 14 amino acids. Trimming removed 8 bases at V and 4 bases at J, with 18 bases between. The CDR3 protein is CATGPGVLTYEQYF. The CDR3 DNA sequence: TGTGCCACCGGGCCAGGGGTGTTGACTTACGAGCAGTACTTC. Based on the CDR3 plus reference TRBV15 and TRBJ2-7, the full variable domain is DAMVIQNPRYQVTQFGKPVTLSCSQTLNHNVMYWYQQKSSQAPKLLFHYYDKDFNNEADTPDNFQSRRPNTSFCFLDIRSPGLGDTAMYLCATGPGVLTYEQYFGPGTRLTVT.

This clonotype was seen at least ten times. This chain links TRBV7-9 with TRBJ1-2, with D perhaps TRBD1 (5 bases). V was pared by 6 bases and J by 8 bases, with 13 bases between. Germline CDR1 SEHNR, CDR2 FQNEAQ (reference sequence). The CDR3 extends over 12 amino acids. CDR3 region: CASRRGFEGYTF. CDR3 DNA sequence: TGTGCCAGCAGGAGGGGTTTTGAAGGCTACACCTTC.

A few counts support this clonotype. CDR3 coding DNA: TGTGCCAGCAGCCAGGGGGTGGGTTACACAGATACGCAGTATTTT. As protein: CASSQGVGYTDTQYF. The rearrangement joins TRBV11-2 to TRBJ2-3, with 7 bases that match TRBD1. V shed 5 bases, J shed 2 bases, and the junction held 7 bases outside the gene matches. Germline lookup yields CDR1 SGHAT and CDR2 FQNNGV. There are 15 residues in the CDR3.

V usage is TRBV29-1 and J usage is TRBJ2-3; the D is unclear. Germline CDR1 and CDR2: SQVTM and ANQGSEA. The V end lost 4 bases, the J end lost 3 bases, and 8 bases lay between the germline ends. The CDR3 totals 12 residues. CDR3: CSVGVPTDTQYF. For the CDR3, the DNA is TGCAGCGTTGGAGTACCTACAGATACGCAGTATTTT.

This clonotype showed up just a few times. V is TRBV9 and J is TRBJ2-3; TRBD2 aligns across 12 bases. Trimming removed 3 bases from V and 2 bases from J; junction bases left unmatched: 7. This CDR3 is 17 amino acids long. Germline V lookup: CDR1 SGDLS, CDR2 YYNGEE. This chain's CDR3 is CASSARLAGALTDTQYF. The CDR3 bases are TGTGCCAGCAGCGCGAGACTAGCGGGAGCACTCACAGATACGCAGTATTTT.

In DNA, the CDR3 is TGTGCCAGCAGTGAGGGACTAGCGGGGGGAGGGCGCACAGATACGCAGTATTTT. This gives the protein CASSEGLAGGGRTDTQYF. This sequence joins TRBV6-1 and TRBJ2-3, with 15 bases fitting TRBD2. V lost 3 bases to trimming and J lost 1 base; unmatched junction nucleotides: 5. This CDR3 spans 18 amino acids. Germline V gene lookup returns CDR1 MNHNS and CDR2 SASEGT.

This clonotype has more than one count but fewer than ten. This chain connects TRBV4-1 to TRBJ2-3, with 9 bases lining up with TRBD2. The CDR3 spans 18 residues. Germline-derived CDR1 and CDR2 are MGHRA and YSYEKL. The trim removed 2 bases at V and 1 base at J, leaving 10 bases unmatched. The CDR3, as DNA: TGCGCCAGCAGCCAACTACTAGCGGGCACTTTAGGCACAGATACGCAGTATTTT. Its protein is CASSQLLAGTLGTDTQYF.

This clonotype was seen only a few times. The chain employs TRBV11-2 and TRBJ2-3, with TRBD2 matching 10 bases. The junction had 11 bases not matched to a gene; V was cut back by 4 bases and J by 1 base. Germline lookup yields CDR1 SGHAT and CDR2 FQNNGV. This CDR3 comprises 18 residues. CDR3 nucleotide sequence: TGTGCCAGCAGCTCCCCGACCTTAGCGGGGGGCGGCACAGATACGCAGTATTTT. Translation: CASSSPTLAGGGTDTQYF.

This clonotype showed up just a few times. This chain uses TRBV4-1 with TRBJ2-3, with no clear D. Trimming removed 1 base from V and 2 bases from J, with 7 bases in between. This CDR3 has 14 amino acids. CDR1 is MGHRA and CDR2 is YSYEKL in the germline V gene. The CDR3 loop is CASSQGTFTDTQYF. Written as DNA, the CDR3 is TGCGCCAGCAGCCAAGGCACCTTCACAGATACGCAGTATTTT.

This chain joins TRBV5-5 and TRBJ2-7; 7 nucleotides align to TRBD2. This CDR3 has 14 amino acids. After removal of 4 bases from V and 2 bases from J, the junction contained 6 bases not matched to a gene. Germline V gives CDR1 SGHKS, CDR2 YYEKEE (reference sequence). CDR3 nucleotide sequence: TGTGCCAGCAGCGGGACTAAGACCACCTACGAGCAGTACTTC. Translated, it gives CASSGTKTTYEQYF.

This clonotype has a handful of counts. The chain combines TRBV2 with TRBJ2-2, with D perhaps matching TRBD1 or TRBD2 (5 bases each). The length of the CDR3 is 13 residues. The V end lost 8 bases, the J end lost 1 base, and 8 bases lay between the germline ends. Germline CDR1 reads SNHLY; CDR2 reads FYNNEI. The DNA for the CDR3 is TGTGCCAGCCTGGGGGAGAACACCGGGGAGCTGTTTTTT. Amino acids: CASLGENTGELFF.

This clonotype was counted between two and nine times. This chain joins TRBV6-1 and TRBJ2-1, with 7 bases identical to TRBD1. V shed 6 bases and J 5 bases; nucleotides not matched to a gene: 10. Germline V gene sequence: CDR1 MNHNS, CDR2 SASEGT. The CDR3 has 15 residues. CDR3 loop: CASSQRQGQDNEQFF. DNA for the CDR3: TGTGCCAGCAGCCAAAGACAGGGTCAGGACAATGAGCAGTTCTTC.

This clonotype turned up a few times. The V call is TRBV6-5, the J call TRBJ1-1, with D possibly TRBD1 on 5 matching bases. V dropped 0 bases and J dropped 12 bases, with 14 bases sitting between them. Germline lookup yields CDR1 MNHEY and CDR2 SVGAGI. CDR3 length: 13 amino acids. The CDR3 nucleotides read TGTGCCAGCAGTTACTCTCAGGGAGGTTGGACTTTCTTT. This gives the protein CASSYSQGGWTFF.

The V gene is TRBV9, the J gene TRBJ1-1; TRBD1 is a possible D gene (5 bases). Germline CDR1 SGDLS, CDR2 YYNGEE. CDR3 size: 13 residues. With 5 bases removed from V and 4 bases from J, the gap between germline ends came to 12 bases. The CDR3 is CASSGAVGTEAFF. The DNA of the CDR3 is TGTGCCAGCAGTGGGGCCGTGGGCACTGAAGCTTTCTTT.

The rearrangement links TRBV14 to TRBJ2-5; TRBD2 is a possible D gene (5 bases). CDR1 and CDR2 from the germline V gene are SGHDN and FVKESK. The V end lost 3 bases, the J end lost 5 bases, and 16 bases lay between the germline ends. This CDR3 comprises 15 residues. Written as DNA, the CDR3 is TGTGCCAGCAGCCAGGGAGTAGGGTGGCTCGAGACCCAGTACTTC. Amino acid sequence: CASSQGVGWLETQYF.

CDR3 sequence reads: CSATTWGGGLDEQFF. CDR3 bases: TGCAGTGCCACGACGTGGGGCGGGGGTCTGGATGAGCAGTTCTTC. This chain uses TRBV20-1 with TRBJ2-1, with 7 bases aligning to TRBD2. Germline trimming cut 6 bases from V and 8 bases from J; bases unmatched to any gene: 16. The CDR3 has 15 residues. Germline V CDR1 and CDR2: DFQATT, SNEGSKA (reference sequence).

This clonotype was seen a handful of times. This chain joins TRBV27 and TRBJ1-1, with D possibly being TRBD1 (5 bases). Germline V lookup: CDR1 MNHEY, CDR2 SMNVEV (reference sequence). Trimming removed 5 bases from V and 10 bases from J, with 20 bases in between. This CDR3 has 14 amino acids. The CDR3, as DNA: TGTGCCAGCAGTCCTGGTGGGGCAGGGTTACGAGCTTTCTTT. Translated, it gives CASSPGGAGLRAFF.

The chain combines TRBV25-1 with TRBJ2-1; possible D gene TRBD2, 6 bases. The CDR3 sequence is 13 residues long. V dropped 5 bases and J dropped 7 bases, with 12 bases sitting between them. CDR1 is MGHDK and CDR2 is SYGVNS in the germline V gene. The CDR3 nucleotides read TGTGCCAGCAGTCCACTAGCAGGAAATGAGCAGTTCTTC. Protein: CASSPLAGNEQFF.

The chain links TRBV9 to TRBJ2-1; D might be TRBD2 (8 bases). Trimming removed 4 bases at V and 10 bases at J, with 15 bases between. CDR1 and CDR2 from the germline V gene are SGDLS and YYNGEE. The CDR3 totals 13 residues. CDR3 coding DNA: TGTGCCAGCAGCCCCGGGAGGGGGCGGGAGCAGTTCTTC. It yields the protein CASSPGRGREQFF.